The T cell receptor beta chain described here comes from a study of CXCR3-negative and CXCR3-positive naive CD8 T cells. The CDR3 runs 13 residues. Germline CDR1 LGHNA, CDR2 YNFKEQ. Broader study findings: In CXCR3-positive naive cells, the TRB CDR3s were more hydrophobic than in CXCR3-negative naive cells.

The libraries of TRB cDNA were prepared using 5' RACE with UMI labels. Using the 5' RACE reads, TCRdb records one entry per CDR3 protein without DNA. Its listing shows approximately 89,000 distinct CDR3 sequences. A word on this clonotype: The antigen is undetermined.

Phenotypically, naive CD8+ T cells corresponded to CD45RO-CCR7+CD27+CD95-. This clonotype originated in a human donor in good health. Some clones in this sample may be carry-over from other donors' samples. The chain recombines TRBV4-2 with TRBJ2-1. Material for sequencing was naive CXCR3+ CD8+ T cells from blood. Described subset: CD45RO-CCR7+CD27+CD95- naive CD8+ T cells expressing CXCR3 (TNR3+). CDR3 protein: CASKTGSNNEEFF.